This T cell receptor (beta chain) originates from a study of regulatory T cells in long-lasting Graves disease. Trimming took 6 bases from V and 8 from J, leaving 28 bases between them. The CDR3 extends over 17 amino acids. The V gene's germline CDR1 is MNHNS and CDR2 SASEGT. General observations from the study: The study found TRBV28, TRBJ1-2 and TRBJ2-5 favored in persistent disease.

Stated time point: persistent/refractory GD, antithyroid drugs over 5 years with positive TRAb. There was RNA extracted from PBMCs, and the TCR library was made from it. The diagnosis of Graves' disease used American Thyroid Association guidelines. Note on this clonotype: The antigen remains undetermined.

Arm-PCR of CDR3 regions with iRepertoire HTBI primers generated TCR beta libraries. TCRdb called the multiplex PCR reads again in MiXCR, with one record for every CDR3 protein. The table lists a few hundred thousand distinct CDR3 sequences, roughly 25% of them singletons. The sample in question was peripheral blood mononuclear cells (PBMCs), obtained when the disease was refractory, from a patient treated with antithyroid drugs. This TCR derives from a middle-aged woman with Graves disease. The chain has TRBV6-1 and TRBJ1-2; possibly TRBD1 for D (6 bases). As DNA, the CDR3 is TGTGCCAGCAGCGATGGGGCAGGGGAAAGTTGGAGAATGGGCTACACCTTC. This gives the protein CASSDGAGESWRMGYTF.